Listed below are T cell receptor beta chains from one sample, sequenced in a study of cytomegalovirus exposure and HLA in healthy donors. Using immunoSEQ multiplex PCR, the repertoire was profiled, and TCRdb retains in-frame clones only, with some absent. The sample has some 200,000 clones; roughly 80% are singletons. Sequencing was performed on PBMCs. These receptors were taken from a woman under 30 in good health and CMV-seronegative. The CDR3 runs from the conserved cysteine through the conserved F or W. A D gene is named only where the DNA matches it firmly. Size tells how often a clone was seen (once, few, many) or the class of an expanded clone, and some rows leave it out.

abundance,v_gene,d_gene,j_gene,CDR3nt,CDR3aa
NA,TRBV10-3,NA,TRBJ1-4,TGTGCCATCAGTGAGCGACACCGTAAAAAACTGTTTTTT,CAISERHRKKLFF
NA,TRBV19,TRBD1,TRBJ2-3,TGTGCCACTAGGGCCCAGACAGGGAGCACAGATACGCAGTATTTT,CATRAQTGSTDTQYF
NA,TRBV6-5,TRBD2,TRBJ2-1,TGTGCCAGCAGTTACTCGGCTAGCGGGAGCAATGAGCAGTTCTTC,CASSYSASGSNEQFF
NA,TRBV30,TRBD1,TRBJ1-5,TGTGCCTGGAGGGGACAGCCTGGTCAGCCCCAGCATTTT,CAWRGQPGQPQHF
NA,TRBV27,TRBD1,TRBJ2-7,TGTGCCAGCAGGTCGACAGGGGGCCCCTTCGAGCAGTACTTC,CASRSTGGPFEQYF
NA,TRBV19,TRBD1,TRBJ1-2,TGTGCCAGTAGTAGGGGACCGGGACAGGGCTATGGCTACACCTTC,CASSRGPGQGYGYTF
NA,TRBV6-6,TRBD1,TRBJ1-1,TGTGCCAGCAGTTCTAACAGGGGTGAAAACACTGAAGCTTTCTTT,CASSSNRGENTEAFF
NA,TRBV7-2,NA,TRBJ2-2,TGTGCCAGCAGCCACCCAGGCGGGGAGCTGTTTTTT,CASSHPGGELFF
once,TRBV30,TRBD2,TRBJ2-7,TGTGCCTGGGACGCGAGTAGCGGGAGGTACTACGAGCAGTACTTC,CAWDASSGRYYEQYF
few,TRBV5-6,TRBD1,TRBJ2-7,TGTGCCAGCAGCTTGGGTCACAGGGGTGGGGAGCAGTACTTC,CASSLGHRGGEQYF
NA,TRBV29-1,NA,TRBJ2-3,TGCAGCGTTGAGGGGGCTTCACCAGATACGCAGTATTTT,CSVEGASPDTQYF
few,TRBV28,NA,TRBJ1-2,TGTGCCAGTAATACAGCAGTTTACGGCTACACCTTC,CASNTAVYGYTF
few,TRBV7-2,TRBD2,TRBJ2-3,TGTGCCAGCAGCTTAGTTGGAGGGAGGGCGGGGTCAGATACGCAGTATTTT,CASSLVGGRAGSDTQYF
NA,TRBV11-3,NA,TRBJ2-3,TGTGCCAGCAGCTTATCTGATACGCAGTATTTT,CASSLSDTQYF
NA,TRBV9,TRBD2,TRBJ2-1,TGTGCCAGCAGCGGTAGCGGGACTATTAGTGAGCAGTTCTTC,CASSGSGTISEQFF
NA,TRBV2,TRBD1,TRBJ2-1,TGTGCCAGCAGACACCACCCGGGACAGGGGGCCGATGAGCAGTTCTTC,CASRHHPGQGADEQFF
NA,TRBV12-5,NA,TRBJ1-5,TGTGCTAGTGCCCTGGGGCAGTTTGGACAGCCCCAGCATTTT,CASALGQFGQPQHF